This T cell receptor beta chain was identified in a study of T cell repertoires in cytomegalovirus infection. The wider study: In public TCR beta signatures, there were indications of both CMV infection and matching HLA type.

This clonotype has only a few counts. The antigen remains undetermined. TCRdb analysed the reads with MiXCR anew, one entry per CDR3 protein. The data hold hundreds of thousands of distinct CDR3 sequences, with over 7.5% observed a single time. The J segment lost 6 bases and the V segment lost 4 bases, leaving 6 bases of the junction unmatched. From germline, CDR1 is SGHTA and CDR2 FQGNSA. The CDR3 has 14 amino acids. Findings of the study overall: Accumulated public TCR beta family frequency recognized individuals carrying CMV together with the relevant HLA. In two of eight donors, the top clonotype was HLA-C-restricted CMV-specific.

The V gene is TRBV7-2, the J gene TRBJ1-1; 9 nucleotides line up with TRBD1. The receptor was derived from a human donor in good health (CMV status not recorded). Some clones in this sample may be carry-over from other donors' samples. The sequenced sample was PBMCs. This chain's CDR3 is CASSSWDREAEAFF. As DNA, the CDR3 is TGTGCCAGCAGCTCCTGGGACAGGGAAGCTGAAGCTTTCTTT. Variable domain in full (rest from reference TRBV7-2 and TRBJ1-1): GAGVSQSPSNKVTEKGKDVELRCDPISGHTALYWYRQSLGQGLEFLIYFQGNSAPDKSGLPSDRFSAERTGGSVSTLTIQRTQQEDSAVYLCASSSWDREAEAFFGQGTRLTVV.